This record covers a single T cell receptor (beta chain). The source of the sample is a study of blood T cell repertoires in COVID-19. Generated by immunoSEQ multiplex PCR, the TCRdb table keeps only in-frame clones and is missing some. The sample contains approximately 170,000 clones, less than 90% of which appear only once. The germline CDR1 and CDR2 sequences are LGHNA and YNFKEQ. CDR3 length equals 17 residues. The V and J ends lost 1 base and 0 bases respectively, with 13 bases between them. The source material was peripheral blood. This TCR was recovered from a woman in her sixties with COVID-19, enrolled during active disease. The V gene is TRBV4-2, the J gene TRBJ1-5; maybe TRBD1 (5 bases). CDR3 in amino acids: CASSQVSRDYSNQPQHF. The DNA for the CDR3 is TGTGCCAGCAGCCAAGTTTCTAGGGACTATAGCAATCAGCCCCAGCATTTT.